This T cell receptor beta chain emerged from a study of Graves' ophthalmopathy and Graves' hyperthyroidism. Regarding the study as a whole: Sensitivity reached just under 90% and specificity roughly 82% for a 13-signature model separating ophthalmopathy from stable hyperthyroidism. It was with 65% to 71% sensitivity and about 72% specificity that the model predicted ophthalmopathy progression.

This clonotype has only a few counts. Its antigen is currently unknown. Clinicians made diagnoses from clinical symptoms, serum thyroxine, TRAb, thyroid ultrasound and orbital computed tomography. RNA transcripts yielded amplified TCR beta CDR3 regions. HTBI primers were used in a first-round RT-PCR, which preceded a second-round multiplex PCR. TCRdb analysed the multiplex PCR reads with MiXCR anew, one entry per CDR3 protein. The sample contains around 1.1 million distinct CDR3 sequences, around a third of which appear only once. Sequenced: peripheral blood or thyroid tissue (not recorded which). This clonotype was sampled from an adult man with Graves' hyperthyroidism.

The CDR3 bases are TGTGCCAGCAGTTACGATTTGCGGGAGGGCGACACCGGGGAGCTGTTTTTT. Translated, it gives CASSYDLREGDTGELFF. The chain is built from TRBV6-5 and TRBJ2-2; 9 bases align to TRBD2. The CDR3 length is 17 residues. The V and J ends lost 2 bases and 3 bases, in that order; junction bases with no gene match: 7. Germline V lookup: CDR1 MNHEY, CDR2 SVGAGI.